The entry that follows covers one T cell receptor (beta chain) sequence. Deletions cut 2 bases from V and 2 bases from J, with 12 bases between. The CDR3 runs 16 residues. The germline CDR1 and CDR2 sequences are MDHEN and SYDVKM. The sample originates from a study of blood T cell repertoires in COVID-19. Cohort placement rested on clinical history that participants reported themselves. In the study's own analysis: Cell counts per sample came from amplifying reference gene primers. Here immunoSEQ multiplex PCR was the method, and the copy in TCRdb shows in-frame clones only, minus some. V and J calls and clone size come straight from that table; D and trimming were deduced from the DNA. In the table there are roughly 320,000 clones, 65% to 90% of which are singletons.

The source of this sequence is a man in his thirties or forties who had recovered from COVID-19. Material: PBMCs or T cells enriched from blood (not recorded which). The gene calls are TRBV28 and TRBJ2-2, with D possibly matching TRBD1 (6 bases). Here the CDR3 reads CASSLARGYNTGELFF. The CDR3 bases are TGTGCCAGCAGTTTAGCCAGGGGTTACAACACCGGGGAGCTGTTTTTT. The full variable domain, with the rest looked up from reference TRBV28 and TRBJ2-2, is DVKVTQSSRYLVKRTGEKVFLECVQDMDHENMFWYRQDPGLGLRLIYFSYDVKMKEKGDIPEGYSVSREKKERFSLILESASTNQTSMYLCASSLARGYNTGELFFGEGSRLTVL.